One sample yielded the 13 T cell receptor beta chains listed below, sequenced in a study of metastatic and nonmetastatic thyroid tumors (dated by TCRdb to the early 2020s). The library was produced with PCR. TCRdb lists the instrument as Illumina HiSeq 4000. TCRdb redid the processing of the public reads, applying fastp at Q25 and MiXCR, and retained in-frame beta chains. The sample yields around 16,000 clones; roughly 13% were counted once. The leading ten clones occupy approximately 30% of the sample. No treatment had been received by any patient before thyroid surgery. The sequencing input was blood. Receptor source: a female donor with papillary thyroid cancer or a benign thyroid nodule (not recorded which). Some clones in this sample may be carry-over from other donors' samples.

This clone occurred many times. The rearrangement links TRBV30 to TRBJ1-3, with D perhaps TRBD1 (5 bases). Trimming shortened V by 0 bases and J by 0 bases, and 15 bases separated the two germline ends. The CDR3 length is 17 residues. The V gene's germline CDR1 is GTSNPN and CDR2 SVGIG (reference sequence). The CDR3 loop is CAWSVGPVAYSGNTIYF. For the CDR3, the DNA is TGTGCCTGGAGTGTGGGGCCGGTGGCCTACTCTGGAAACACCATATATTTT.

This clone appeared many times. The rearrangement links TRBV4-2 to TRBJ1-6; no clear D. The CDR3 extends over 15 amino acids. V lost 4 bases and J lost 6, with 13 bases in between. The germline V gene encodes CDR1 LGHNA and CDR2 YNFKEQ. CDR3 DNA: TGTGCCAGCAGCCCCCAGACGGGATTTAATTCACCCCTCCACTTT. Amino acids: CASSPQTGFNSPLHF.

This clone appeared many times. This chain joins TRBV20-1 and TRBJ1-2; D perhaps matches TRBD1 (5 bases). The CDR3 sequence is 14 residues long. The germline V gene has CDR1 DFQATT and CDR2 SNEGSKA (reference sequence). The V gene lost 3 bases and the J gene lost 2 bases, with 13 bases spanning the gap. CDR3 loop: CSASSGPPNYGYTF. DNA for the CDR3: TGCAGTGCTAGTTCGGGACCCCCAAACTATGGCTACACCTTC.

Only a few counts were recorded for this clone. The rearrangement joins TRBV7-8 to TRBJ2-4; TRBD2 is a possible D gene (5 bases). In germline, CDR1 is SGHVS, CDR2 FQNEAQ. The CDR3 covers 12 residues. V was cut by 5 bases and J by 7 bases, with 9 bases left in between. The CDR3: CASSPERNIQYF. In nucleotides, the CDR3 is TGTGCCAGCAGCCCCGAGCGGAACATTCAGTACTTC.

Regarding this clone: This may be a read error, as it is one base from a much larger clone. V usage is TRBV4-1 and J usage is TRBJ2-1, with a weak D call TRBD1 (6 bases). V gave up 6 bases and J gave up 10 bases, with 19 bases separating them. CDR3 size: 14 residues. The V gene's germline CDR1 is MGHRA and CDR2 YSYEKL. The CDR3 sequence is CASRRTVSAIEQFF. The DNA of the CDR3 is TGCGCCAGCAGGAGGACAGTTTCGGCAATCGAGCAGTTCTTC.

V and J are TRBV12-3 or TRBV12-4 and TRBJ2-7, with TRBD1 matching 7 bases. V was pared by 9 bases and J by 4 bases, with 6 bases of the junction left unmatched. The CDR3 length is 12 residues. This CDR3 is CASSGQQYEQYF. The CDR3 nucleotides read TGTGCCAGTTCGGGACAGCAGTACGAGCAGTACTTC.

This clone was picked up a small number of times. This may arise from a read error, as a much more abundant clone is one base away. This chain joins TRBV2 and TRBJ2-5, with a possible D match to TRBD2 (5 bases). Germline V CDR1 and CDR2: SNHLY, FYNNEI. This CDR3 region has 14 residues. The CDR3 nucleotides read TGTGCCAGCAGTGAAGCGCAGCGGCAAGAGGCCCAGTACTTC. This gives the protein CASSEAQRQEAQYF.

This clone was seen a handful of times. This may come from a read error, since a much larger clone is one base off. The chain uses TRBV20-1 and TRBJ1-1, with unresolved D. The CDR3 is made up of 17 amino acids. Germline V CDR1 and CDR2: DFQATT, SNEGSKA (reference sequence). The CDR3 spells CSARDRIRAQMNTEVFF. The DNA for the CDR3 is TGCAGCGCTAGAGACCGAATCCGTGCCCAGATGAACACTGAAGTTTTCTTT.

Concerning this clone: This could be a read error, since a much larger clone is one nucleotide away. The rearrangement links TRBV7-6 to TRBJ2-5; the match to TRBD1 covers 9 bases. Germline CDR1 and CDR2: SGHVS and FNYEAQ. CDR3 length equals 15 residues. With V trimmed by 5 bases and J by 4 bases, 8 bases remained unmatched. This CDR3 is CASSLIPTGGETQYF. CDR3 DNA sequence: TGTGCCAGCAGCCTCATACCGACAGGGGGAGAGACCCAGTACTTC.

V gene TRBV12-3 or TRBV12-4 combines with J gene TRBJ2-7; D unclear. Deletions cut 7 bases from V and 3 bases from J, with 10 bases between. This CDR3 comprises 12 residues. DNA of the CDR3: TGTGCCAGCATTCAGGTACTCTACGAGCAGTACTTC. It codes for CASIQVLYEQYF.

This clone came up a few times. The chain links TRBV27 to TRBJ1-1; perhaps TRBD1 as D (5 bases). Looked up from germline, CDR1 is MNHEY and CDR2 is SMNVEV (reference sequence). The CDR3 consists of 16 residues. Deletions cut 7 bases from V and 4 bases from J, with 22 bases between. The CDR3 DNA reads TGTGCCAGCATCCGAACGACCAGGGTTACTAGCACTGAAGCTTTCTTT. It yields the protein CASIRTTRVTSTEAFF.

This clone has just one count. The CDR3 region is CASSLVVDRTYEQYF. The CDR3, as DNA: TGTGCCAGCAGCTTAGTGGTTGACAGGACCTACGAGCAGTACTTC. The gene calls are TRBV7-2 and TRBJ2-7, with a possible D match to TRBD1 (6 bases). V lost 1 base and J lost 2, with 12 bases in between. The germline V gene has CDR1 SGHTA and CDR2 FQGNSA. The CDR3 has 15 residues.

The V gene is TRBV6-1, the J gene TRBJ2-7; no reliable D call. Trimming took off 7 bases at V and 4 bases at J, with 11 bases between the two ends. This CDR3 is built from 12 residues. The germline V gene encodes CDR1 MNHNS and CDR2 SASEGT. CDR3 sequence (DNA): TGTGCCAGCATGCCCACATGTTACGAGCAGTACTTC. It specifies CASMPTCYEQYF.